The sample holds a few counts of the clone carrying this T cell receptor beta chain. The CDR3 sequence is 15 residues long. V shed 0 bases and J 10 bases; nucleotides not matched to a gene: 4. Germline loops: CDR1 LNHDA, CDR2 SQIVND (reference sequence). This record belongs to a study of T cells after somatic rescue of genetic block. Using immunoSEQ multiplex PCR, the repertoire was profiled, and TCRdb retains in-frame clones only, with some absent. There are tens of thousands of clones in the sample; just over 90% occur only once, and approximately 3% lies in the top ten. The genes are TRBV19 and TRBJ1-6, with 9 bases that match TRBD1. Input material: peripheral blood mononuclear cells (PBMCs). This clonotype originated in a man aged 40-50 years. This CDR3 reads CASSIDGTGRSPLHF. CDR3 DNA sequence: TGTGCCAGTAGTATAGATGGGACAGGGAGGTCACCCCTCCACTTT. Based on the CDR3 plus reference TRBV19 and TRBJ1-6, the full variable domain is DGGITQSPKYLFRKEGQNVTLSCEQNLNHDAMYWYRQDPGQGLRLIYYSQIVNDFQKGDIAEGYSVSREKKESFPLTVTSAQKNPTAFYLCASSIDGTGRSPLHFGNGTRLTVT.